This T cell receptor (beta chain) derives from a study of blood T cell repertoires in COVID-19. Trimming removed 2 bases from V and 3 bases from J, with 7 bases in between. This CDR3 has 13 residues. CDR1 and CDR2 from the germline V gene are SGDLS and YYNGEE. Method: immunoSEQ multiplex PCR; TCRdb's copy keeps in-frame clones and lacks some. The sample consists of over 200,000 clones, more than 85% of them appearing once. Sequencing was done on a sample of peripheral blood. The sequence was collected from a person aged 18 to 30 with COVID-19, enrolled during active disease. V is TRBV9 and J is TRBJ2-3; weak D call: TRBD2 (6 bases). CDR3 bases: TGTGCCAGCAGCGTGGAGGGAACAGATACGCAGTATTTT. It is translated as CASSVEGTDTQYF. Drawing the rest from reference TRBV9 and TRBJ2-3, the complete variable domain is DSGVTQTPKHLITATGQRVTLRCSPRSGDLSVYWYQQSLDQGLQFLIQYYNGEERAKGNILERFSAQQFPDLHSELNLSSLELGDSALYFCASSVEGTDTQYFGPGTRLTVL.